This TCR beta chain originates from a study of identical twins listed by TCRdb under 2016. Concerning the study at large: To test whether fetal clonotypes persist, this study deep-sequenced TCR alpha and beta repertoires from monozygotic twins, from unrelated adults of various ages, and from cord blood. To rule out contamination, the twin experiments were replicated at different times with different library preparation protocols.

What the work shows at the level of the full study, not this receptor alone: Compared with coincidental sharing between unrelated individuals, out-of-frame TCR alpha sequences shared between twins had an excess of sequences with low generation probability. Recombination models systematically underestimated out-of-frame TCR alpha sharing in monozygotic twins but agreed with sharing between unrelated individuals. Because the same donors could not be followed over many years, the conclusions relied on cross-sectional statistical analysis. The excess sharing between twins in beta out-of-frame sequences was weaker because fewer shared sequences reduced the signal-to-noise ratio. Fewer insertions were carried by abundant cord blood beta clonotypes; a weaker similar trend was observed in young adult naive repertoires, while no such trend was observed in memory repertoires. Zero-insertion analyses could be partly confounded by invariant T cells such as MAIT and iNKT, although diverse VJ usage argued against such confounding for most clonotypes.

Only healthy Caucasian donors were included. Three pairs of female monozygotic twins, all aged roughly 18 to 29 years, were included in the twin cohort. Positive isolation kits from Invitrogen were used to isolate the CD4+ and CD8+ T cell populations. This clonotype was recorded a few times. Its binding antigen is unknown. It has no much larger one-base neighbor in the sample; base qualities were not kept. Receptor libraries were prepared by 5' RACE. Sequencing used an Illumina HiSeq 2000. Template switching added a universal primer binding site, and the final cDNA carried a unique molecular identifier that allowed TCR cDNA molecules to be counted accurately. Specific primers in the conserved constant-segment region were used to synthesize first-strand cDNA for the TCR alpha and beta chains. To control for contamination, every cDNA library was double barcoded, receiving both a SMART-Mk sample barcode and Illumina barcodes. TruSeq adapter sequences along with Illumina sample barcodes were introduced in two successive PCR steps. The Illumina HiSeq platform was used with custom primers to sequence TCR alpha and beta cDNA libraries. Regarding the original processing steps: Unique molecular identifiers were extracted from raw reads with MiGEC, and CDR3 positions were determined with MiXCR. For each individual, recombination models were inferred using an EM algorithm with the repgenHMM and IGoR tools. Shared clonotype analysis was performed with the tcR package in R, normalizing sharing by the product of cloneset sizes. To study raw recombination free of thymic and clonal selection effects, out-of-frame nonproductive sequences were analyzed. TCRdb trimmed public reads at Q25 via fastp, called clones via MiXCR and kept in-frame beta chains. Rows with a matching CDR3 protein are joined into one entry that keeps the most common DNA and genes. Here the V and J calls rest on TCRdb's processing, not on the authors' analysis. The table for this sample lists 230,000 or so distinct CDR3 sequences; about 8.9% of them were counted only once. Clones ranked in the top ten supply over 2.5% of the sample.

The CDR3 covers 16 residues, taking in both the cysteine and the phenylalanine. Only the CDR3 DNA is retained, 48 bases long and in frame from the first base. CDR1 and CDR2 (SEHNR, FQNEAQ) derive from the germline V gene (reference sequence). After removal of 4 bases from V and 4 bases from J, the junction retains 6 bases not matched to a gene. The same sample was also studied in work on yellow fever vaccine responses in identical twins. As the second paper documents: According to the authors, the vaccine-induced T cell response in identical twins seemed to be partly convergent and partly specific to each individual. Focusing on identical twins, the study followed the T cell clones that responded to the vaccine, and did so with precision.

Sample: CD8+ T cells sorted from blood. The sequence joins TRBV7-9 to TRBJ2-3; 12 central bases correspond to TRBD2. The TCR sequence derives from a woman under 30 in good health. The DNA is as follows: TGTGCCAGCAGCTCGACTAGCGGGAGTATCGCAGATACGCAGTATTTT. Protein translation: CASSSTSGSIADTQYF.